This TCR beta chain was documented in a study of regulatory T cells in long-lasting Graves disease. Study-wide context: Graves' cases, newly diagnosed, had used antithyroid drugs under 3 months.

This clonotype was picked up a small number of times. One end of the junction does not line up with germline, which may come from a read error. Researchers made TCR beta libraries by using iRepertoire HTBI primers and running Arm-PCR on CDR3 regions. TCRdb recomputed calls from the multiplex PCR reads with MiXCR, one row per CDR3 protein. The data show a few hundred thousand distinct CDR3 sequences, with 16% seen just once and around 20% held by the top ten. Time point of the sample: newly diagnosed GD, antithyroid drugs for less than 3 months. RNA isolated from PBMCs was used to make the TCR library. This sample was shared with a second study, whose subject was T cells in Graves' hyperthyroidism and ophthalmopathy. Per that paper: The primer set for the first-round RT-PCR of the TCR CDR3 was HTBI. Peripheral blood also featured most of the thyroid clonotypes expanded above 0.001.

This material consisted of peripheral blood mononuclear cells (PBMCs), taken at new diagnosis, from a patient treated with antithyroid drugs. The receptor was derived from a woman aged 18-30 years with Graves disease.

The CDR3 loop is CAGSRTGEITDTQYF. The CDR3 nucleotides read TGTGCCGGCAGCCGGACAGGAGAAATCACAGATACGCAGTATTTT. The genes are TRBV12-3 or TRBV12-4 and TRBJ2-3, with 7 bases fitting TRBD1. The CDR3 runs to 15 residues.